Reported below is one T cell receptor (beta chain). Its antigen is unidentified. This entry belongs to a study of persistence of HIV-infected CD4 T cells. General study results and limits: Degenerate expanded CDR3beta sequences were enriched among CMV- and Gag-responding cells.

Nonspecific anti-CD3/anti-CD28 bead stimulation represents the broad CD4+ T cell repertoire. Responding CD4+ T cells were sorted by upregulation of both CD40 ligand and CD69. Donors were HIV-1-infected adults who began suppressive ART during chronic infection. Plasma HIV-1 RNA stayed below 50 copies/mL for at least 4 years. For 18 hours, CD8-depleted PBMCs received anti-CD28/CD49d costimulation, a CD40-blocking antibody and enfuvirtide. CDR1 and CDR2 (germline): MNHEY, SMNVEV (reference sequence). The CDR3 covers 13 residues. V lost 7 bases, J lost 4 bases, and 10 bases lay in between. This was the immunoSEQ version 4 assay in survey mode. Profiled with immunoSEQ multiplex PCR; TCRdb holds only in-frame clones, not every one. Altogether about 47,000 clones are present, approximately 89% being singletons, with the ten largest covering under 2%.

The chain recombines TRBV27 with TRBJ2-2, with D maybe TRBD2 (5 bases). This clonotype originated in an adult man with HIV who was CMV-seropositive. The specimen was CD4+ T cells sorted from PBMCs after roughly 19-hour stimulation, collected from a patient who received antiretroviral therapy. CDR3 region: CASKRTSTGELFF. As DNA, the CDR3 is TGTGCCAGCAAGCGGACCAGCACCGGGGAGCTGTTTTTT.